This T cell receptor (beta chain) was captured in a study of cytomegalovirus exposure and HLA in healthy donors. The CDR3 extends over 14 amino acids. Germline-derived CDR1 and CDR2 are KGHSH and LQKENI. Deletions cut 8 bases from V and 4 bases from J, with 18 bases between. Regarding this clone: Its target is unknown.

Both 60 Vbeta primers and 13 Jbeta primers went into the PCR. Repertoires were generated with immunoSEQ multiplex PCR, while TCRdb's copy carries only in-frame clones and drops some. The table lists around 150,000 clones, approximately 70% of them singletons. General study findings and limits: The study found most TCR sequences rare, yet found some public TCRs in many donors.

The clonotype comes from a man aged 40-50 years in good health and CMV-seropositive. V and J are TRBV18 and TRBJ2-7, with D perhaps TRBD1 (6 bases). The sequenced material came from PBMCs. CDR3: CASKWTDSSYEQYF. The CDR3 DNA reads TGTGCCAGCAAGTGGACAGATAGCTCGTACGAGCAGTACTTC.